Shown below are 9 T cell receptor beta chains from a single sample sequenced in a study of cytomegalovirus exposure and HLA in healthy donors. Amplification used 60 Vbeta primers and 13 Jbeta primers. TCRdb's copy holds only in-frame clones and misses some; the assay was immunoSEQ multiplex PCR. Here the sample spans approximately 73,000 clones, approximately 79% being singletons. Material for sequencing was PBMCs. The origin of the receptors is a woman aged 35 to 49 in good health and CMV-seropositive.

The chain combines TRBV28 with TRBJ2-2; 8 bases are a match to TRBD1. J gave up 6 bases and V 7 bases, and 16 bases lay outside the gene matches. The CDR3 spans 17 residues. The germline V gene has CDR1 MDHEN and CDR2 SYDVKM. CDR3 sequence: CASILRLTGGKAGELFF. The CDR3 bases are TGTGCCAGCATTCTTCGCCTAACAGGGGGAAAGGCCGGGGAGCTGTTTTTT.

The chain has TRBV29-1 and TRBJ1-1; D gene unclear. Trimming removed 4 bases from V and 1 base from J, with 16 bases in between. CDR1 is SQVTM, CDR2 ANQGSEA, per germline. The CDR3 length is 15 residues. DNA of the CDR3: TGCAGCGTTGTGGGTCGAGGCACCTCGAACACTGAAGCTTTCTTT. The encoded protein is CSVVGRGTSNTEAFF.

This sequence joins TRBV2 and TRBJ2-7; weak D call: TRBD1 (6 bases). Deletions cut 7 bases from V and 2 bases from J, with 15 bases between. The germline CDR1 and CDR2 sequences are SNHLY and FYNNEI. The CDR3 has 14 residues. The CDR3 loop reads CASMVDSHTYEQYF. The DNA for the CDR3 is TGTGCCAGCATGGTGGACAGCCATACCTACGAGCAGTACTTC.

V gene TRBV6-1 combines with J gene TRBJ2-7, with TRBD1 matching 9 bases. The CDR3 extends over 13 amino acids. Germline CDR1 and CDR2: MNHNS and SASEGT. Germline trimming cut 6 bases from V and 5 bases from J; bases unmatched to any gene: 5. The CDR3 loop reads CASRGTGRHEQYF. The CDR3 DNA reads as TGTGCCAGCAGAGGGACAGGGCGCCACGAGCAGTACTTC.

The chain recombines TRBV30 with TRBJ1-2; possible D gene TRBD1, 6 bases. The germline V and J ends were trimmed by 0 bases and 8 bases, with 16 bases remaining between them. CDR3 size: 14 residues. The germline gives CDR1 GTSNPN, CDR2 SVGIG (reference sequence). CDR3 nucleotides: TGTGCCTGGAGTGTATCCTGGCCAGGGGAGGGCTACACCTTC. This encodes CAWSVSWPGEGYTF.

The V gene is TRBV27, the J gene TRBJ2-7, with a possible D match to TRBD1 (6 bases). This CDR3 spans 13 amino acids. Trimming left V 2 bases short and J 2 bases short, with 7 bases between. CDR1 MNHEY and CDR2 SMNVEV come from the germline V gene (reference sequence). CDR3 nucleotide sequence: TGTGCCAGCAGTTTACGGACAGCCTACGAGCAGTACTTC. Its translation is CASSLRTAYEQYF.

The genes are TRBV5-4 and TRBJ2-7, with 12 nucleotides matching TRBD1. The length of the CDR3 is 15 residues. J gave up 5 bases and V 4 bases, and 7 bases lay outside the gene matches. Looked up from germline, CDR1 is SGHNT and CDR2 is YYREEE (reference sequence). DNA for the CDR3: TGTGCCAGCAGCCCCCCCGGGACAGGGGGCCACGAGCAGTACTTC. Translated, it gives CASSPPGTGGHEQYF.

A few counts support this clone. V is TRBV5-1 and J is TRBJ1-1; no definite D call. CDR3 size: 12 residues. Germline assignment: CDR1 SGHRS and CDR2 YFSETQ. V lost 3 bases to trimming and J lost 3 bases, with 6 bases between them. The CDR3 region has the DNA TGCGCCAGCAGCTACAGTGACACTGAAGCTTTCTTT. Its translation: CASSYSDTEAFF.

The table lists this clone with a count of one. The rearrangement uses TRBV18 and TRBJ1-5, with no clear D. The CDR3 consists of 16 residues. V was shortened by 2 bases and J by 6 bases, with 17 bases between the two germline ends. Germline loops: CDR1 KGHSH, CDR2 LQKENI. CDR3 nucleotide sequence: TGTGCCAGCTCACCAAAAATGGGCGAGGGAGGTCAGCCCCAGCATTTT. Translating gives CASSPKMGEGGQPQHF. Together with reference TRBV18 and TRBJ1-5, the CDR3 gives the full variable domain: NAGVMQNPRHLVRRRGQEARLRCSPMKGHSHVYWYRQLPEEGLKFMVYLQKENIIDESGMPKERFSAEFPKEGPSILRIQQVVRGDSAAYFCASSPKMGEGGQPQHFGDGTRLSIL.